This TCR beta chain emerged from a study of T-cell memory formation after mild COVID-19. The germline V gene encodes CDR1 LGHNA and CDR2 YSLEER. The CDR3 consists of 16 residues. Between the trimmed V and J ends, which lost 0 bases and 2 bases, there was a span of 12 bases. Using its own MiXCR run on the 5' RACE reads, TCRdb lists one record per CDR3 protein. The sample lists a few hundred thousand distinct CDR3 sequences; 8.5% to 9.5% were seen once. The source of this sequence is a man between 18 and 35 years old who had mild COVID-19 (a few samples of this study predate the infection). Cell type and time point are not known. Sequencing was done on a sample of PBMCs or a T cell subset sorted from them (not recorded which). The gene calls are TRBV4-3 and TRBJ2-3, with a weak D call TRBD2 (5 bases). The CDR3 loop reads CASSQDRGAVTDTQYF. Here the CDR3 DNA reads TGCGCCAGCAGCCAAGACCGCGGAGCGGTCACAGATACGCAGTATTTT.